A selection of T cell receptor beta chains follows, all from one sample in a study of T cell changes during pregnancy in multiple sclerosis. TCRdb's table, derived via immunoSEQ multiplex PCR, lists solely in-frame clones and lacks some. The top ten clones hold around 1.3% of a sample with about 64,000 clones, under 95% of them seen once. The sequencing here drew on peripheral blood, taken in the second trimester of pregnancy. The receptors come from a female donor with multiple sclerosis, enrolled in a pregnancy study. Both conserved end residues are part of each CDR3. A D gene is named only where the DNA matches it firmly. Size is stated for part of the rows, as once, few or many counts, or as a class when the clone is expanded.

D gene	clone size	V gene	J gene	CDR3 DNA	CDR3 protein
-	once	TRBV18	TRBJ2-7	TGTGCCAGCTCACCTACAGGGAACTACGAGCAGTACTTC	CASSPTGNYEQYF
TRBD1	-	TRBV28	TRBJ2-7	TGTGCCAGCAGTACCTACCTCGGGACAGGGTACGACGAGCAGTACTTC	CASSTYLGTGYDEQYF
-	-	TRBV2	TRBJ1-1	TGTGCCAGCAGTCCGGAGGGCACTGAAGCTTTCTTT	CASSPEGTEAFF
TRBD2	-	TRBV4-2	TRBJ2-5	TGTGCCAGCAGCCAAGATTCACTGCGGGGGGTACAAGAGACCCAGTACTTC	CASSQDSLRGVQETQYF
TRBD1	few	TRBV4-3	TRBJ2-1	TGCGCCAGCAGCCGAAAAACAGGGGGTGAGCAGTTCTTC	CASSRKTGGEQFF
TRBD2	-	TRBV9	TRBJ2-1	TGTGCCAGCAGCGTAAGCTCTACGGGACTAGCGGGGAATGAGCAGTTCTTC	CASSVSSTGLAGNEQFF
-	-	TRBV7-9	TRBJ1-4	TGTGCCAGCAGCCAAGTGTTTGGAGGTAATGAAAAACTGTTTTTT	CASSQVFGGNEKLFF
TRBD1	-	TRBV7-2	TRBJ1-2	TGTGCCAGCAGCTTTTACAGGGGGAAGGATGGCTACACCTTC	CASSFYRGKDGYTF
-	-	TRBV30	TRBJ1-3	TGTGCCTGGAGTGTAAGCAGGTCCTCTGGAAACACCATATATTTT	CAWSVSRSSGNTIYF
-	-	TRBV29-1	TRBJ1-1	TGCAGCGTTTCCGGGGGCACTGAAGCTTTCTTT	CSVSGGTEAFF
TRBD2	-	TRBV9	TRBJ2-1	TGTGCCAGCAGCGTAGTTTCGCGGGGGGCCTACAATGAGCAGTTCTTC	CASSVVSRGAYNEQFF
-	-	TRBV6-6	TRBJ1-2	TGTGCCAGCAGTTACCAGCAGGGTGCCTATGGCTACACCTTC	CASSYQQGAYGYTF
TRBD1	-	TRBV6-5	TRBJ1-4	TGTGCCAGCAGCCTCACAGGGGGAAACGAAAAACTGTTTTTT	CASSLTGGNEKLFF
TRBD1	few	TRBV7-2	TRBJ1-3	TGTGCCAGCAGTCCCCGGTGGACAGGGGGAAACACCATATATTTT	CASSPRWTGGNTIYF